The next 15 T cell receptor beta chains were all read from a single sample in a study of OX40 agonist ivuxolimab in advanced cancers. Clones were sequenced by immunoSEQ multiplex PCR, and TCRdb holds only the in-frame ones, with some missing. The sample lists around 68,000 clones; about 91% were seen once. The source material was CD4+ or CD8+ T cells sorted from blood, sampled in a trial of the OX40 agonist ivuxolimab. The receptors shown here come from an adult with an advanced solid tumor such as melanoma, head and neck, liver or kidney cancer.

The V call is TRBV27, the J call TRBJ2-5; 8 bases fit TRBD1. The germline V gene encodes CDR1 MNHEY and CDR2 SMNVEV (reference sequence). The V gene end was trimmed by 6 bases and the J gene end by 5 bases; junction bases not matched to a gene: 8. CDR3 length equals 14 residues. The CDR3 sequence: CASRKVWTGETQYF. As DNA, the CDR3 is TGTGCCAGCAGGAAAGTTTGGACAGGGGAGACCCAGTACTTC.

The gene calls are TRBV30 and TRBJ2-1; TRBD1 agrees at 7 bases. The CDR3 loop spans 14 amino acids. Trimming at V came to 5 bases and at J to 8 bases, leaving 12 bases not matched to a gene. CDR1 and CDR2 (germline): GTSNPN, SVGIG (reference sequence). CDR3 protein: CAWLEPGQKYEQFF. The CDR3 nucleotides are TGTGCCTGGCTCGAGCCGGGACAGAAGTATGAGCAGTTCTTC.

The rearrangement joins TRBV6-5 to TRBJ2-1; 7 nucleotides match TRBD1. CDR1 is MNHEY and CDR2 is SVGAGI in the germline V gene. The V and J ends lost 6 bases and 9 bases, in that order; junction bases with no gene match: 8. The CDR3 consists of 13 residues. CDR3 sequence reads: CASRSTGSTEQFF. CDR3 DNA sequence: TGTGCCAGCAGATCGACAGGGAGCACTGAGCAGTTCTTC.

The chain employs TRBV30 and TRBJ2-3; D gene unclear. This CDR3 is 13 amino acids long. Germline loops: CDR1 GTSNPN, CDR2 SVGIG (reference sequence). Trimming removed 1 base at V and 2 bases at J, with 7 bases between. CDR3 DNA sequence: TGTGCCTGGAGTGGGCTGTCCACAGATACGCAGTATTTT. This sequence encodes CAWSGLSTDTQYF.

The gene calls are TRBV19 and TRBJ1-1; TRBD1 is a possible D gene (6 bases). Trimming cost V 6 bases and J 0 bases, with 17 bases left between them. This CDR3 has 16 amino acids. Germline lookup yields CDR1 LNHDA and CDR2 SQIVND (reference sequence). CDR3: CASRRREGQMNTEAFF. CDR3 DNA sequence: TGTGCCAGTAGGCGACGCGAAGGACAGATGAACACTGAAGCTTTCTTT.

The chain carries TRBV19 and TRBJ2-3; 7 nucleotides match TRBD1. The CDR3 has 14 amino acids. Per germline, CDR1 LNHDA and CDR2 SQIVND (reference sequence). With V trimmed by 4 bases and J by 3 bases, 4 bases remained unmatched. The CDR3 sequence is CASSSDRATDTQYF. For the CDR3, the DNA is TGTGCCAGTAGTAGTGACAGGGCGACAGATACGCAGTATTTT.

V usage is TRBV5-1 and J usage is TRBJ2-5; D unclear. This CDR3 spans 15 amino acids. CDR1 and CDR2 from the germline V gene are SGHRS and YFSETQ. The ends were cut back, 4 bases at V and 1 base at J, with 14 bases in the middle. CDR3 DNA: TGCGCCAGCAGCCTGGACGGAGCTGGCCAAGAGACCCAGTACTTC. Protein: CASSLDGAGQETQYF.

J is TRBJ2-5 and V is TRBV5-6; D ambiguous. V was shortened by 4 bases and J by 2 bases, with 9 bases between the two germline ends. CDR3 size: 13 residues. Germline-derived CDR1 and CDR2 are SGHDT and YYEEEE. The CDR3 sequence is CASSGPGQETQYF. The CDR3 DNA reads as TGTGCCAGCAGCGGCCCAGGACAAGAGACCCAGTACTTC.

The V gene is TRBV28, the J gene TRBJ2-7; 8 bases agree with TRBD1. The length of the CDR3 is 12 residues. The ends lost 10 bases at V and 3 bases at J; junction bases unmatched: 5. Germline lookup yields CDR1 MDHEN and CDR2 SYDVKM. The CDR3 region has the DNA TGTGCCACCGGGGGACAGGTCTACGAGCAGTACTTC. Protein: CATGGQVYEQYF.

The chain is built from TRBV4-2 and TRBJ1-1; 7 positions match TRBD1. Losses at the gene ends were 0 bases for V and 4 bases for J; bases not matched to a gene: 5. The germline V gene has CDR1 LGHNA and CDR2 YNFKEQ. The CDR3 length is 15 residues. CDR3 residues: CASSQDQGVGTEAFF. The CDR3 DNA follows: TGTGCCAGCAGCCAAGATCAGGGGGTGGGCACTGAAGCTTTCTTT.

The rearrangement uses TRBV7-3 and TRBJ2-2; 15 bases are a match to TRBD2. The CDR3 consists of 16 residues. J lost 8 bases, V lost 3 bases, and 4 bases had no gene match. The germline V gene has CDR1 SGHTA and CDR2 FQGTGA. CDR3 sequence reads: CASSLGTSGRSGELFF. CDR3 bases: TGTGCCAGCAGCTTGGGGACTAGCGGGAGGAGTGGGGAGCTGTTTTTT.

The V call is TRBV30, the J call TRBJ2-7, with a tentative D call TRBD1 (7 bases). Germline V gives CDR1 GTSNPN, CDR2 SVGIG (reference sequence). V lost 1 base and J lost 7, with 14 bases in between. The CDR3 spans 13 residues. The CDR3, as DNA: TGTGCCTGGAGTGGGCAGGGGGGCGGGGAGCAGTACTTC. Translation gives CAWSGQGGGEQYF.

The chain has TRBV11-3 and TRBJ2-7; D possibly matches TRBD1 or TRBD2 (5 bases each). The germline CDR1 and CDR2 sequences are SGHNT and YENEEA. V shed 3 bases and J shed 2 bases, with 11 bases lying between them. CDR3 size: 14 residues. CDR3 protein: CASSFLGRPYEQYF. In DNA, the CDR3 is TGTGCCAGCAGCTTTTTGGGACGCCCCTACGAGCAGTACTTC.

The V and J genes are TRBV5-1 and TRBJ2-1, with D possibly being TRBD2 (5 bases). Germline assignment: CDR1 SGHRS and CDR2 YFSETQ. The CDR3 is 14 amino acids. V was shortened by 5 bases and J by 6 bases, with 15 bases between the two germline ends. The CDR3 bases are TGCGCCAGCAGTATCGAGCGGTATAGCAATGAGCAGTTCTTC. Its translation: CASSIERYSNEQFF.

CDR3 DNA sequence: TGCGCCAGCAAGGAGTCGTCGGGTCAGCGGGGGCCCCTCAACACCGGGGAGCTGTTTTTT. Its translation is CASKESSGQRGPLNTGELFF. The J gene is TRBJ2-2, the V gene TRBV5-1; 8 positions agree with TRBD2. V was clipped by 6 bases and J by 2 bases; unmatched bases: 21. The CDR3 runs to 20 residues. CDR1 and CDR2 (germline): SGHRS, YFSETQ.